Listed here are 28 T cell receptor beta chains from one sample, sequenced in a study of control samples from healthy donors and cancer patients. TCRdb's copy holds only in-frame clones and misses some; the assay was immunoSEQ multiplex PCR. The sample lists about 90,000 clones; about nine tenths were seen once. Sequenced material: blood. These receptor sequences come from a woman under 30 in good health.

CDR3 sequence: CASSPLVQGVYNEQFF. CDR3 sequence (DNA): TGTGCCAGCTCACCACTCGTTCAGGGGGTCTACAATGAGCAGTTCTTC. The chain links TRBV18 to TRBJ2-1, with 7 bases aligning to TRBD1. This CDR3 comprises 16 residues. V lost 1 base, J lost 3 bases, and 6 bases stayed unmatched. Germline V gene lookup returns CDR1 KGHSH and CDR2 LQKENI. Drawing the rest from reference TRBV18 and TRBJ2-1, the complete variable domain is NAGVMQNPRHLVRRRGQEARLRCSPMKGHSHVYWYRQLPEEGLKFMVYLQKENIIDESGMPKERFSAEFPKEGPSILRIQQVVRGDSAAYFCASSPLVQGVYNEQFFGPGTRLTVL.

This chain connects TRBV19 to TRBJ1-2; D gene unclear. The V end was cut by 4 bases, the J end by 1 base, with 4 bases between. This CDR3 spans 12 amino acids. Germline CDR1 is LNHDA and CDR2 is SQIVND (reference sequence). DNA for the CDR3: TGTGCCAGTAGTAATAATAACTATGGCTACACCTTC. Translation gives CASSNNNYGYTF. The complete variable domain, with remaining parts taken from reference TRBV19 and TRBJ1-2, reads DGGITQSPKYLFRKEGQNVTLSCEQNLNHDAMYWYRQDPGQGLRLIYYSQIVNDFQKGDIAEGYSVSREKKESFPLTVTSAQKNPTAFYLCASSNNNYGYTFGSGTRLTVV.

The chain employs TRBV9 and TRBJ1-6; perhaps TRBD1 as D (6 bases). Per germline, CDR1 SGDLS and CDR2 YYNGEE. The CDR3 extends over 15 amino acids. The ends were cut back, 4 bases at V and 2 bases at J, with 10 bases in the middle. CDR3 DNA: TGTGCCAGCAGCACACAGGGCACCTATAATTCACCCCTCCACTTT. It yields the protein CASSTQGTYNSPLHF.

For the CDR3, the DNA is TGTGCCAGCAGCTTGGGGGACAGGGAAAACTATGGCTACACCTTC. Its translation is CASSLGDRENYGYTF. The J gene is TRBJ1-2, the V gene TRBV5-6, with 9 bases aligning to TRBD1. This CDR3 contains 15 residues. V lost 0 bases and J lost 2; bases outside the gene matches: 2. Germline CDR1 is SGHDT and CDR2 is YYEEEE.

The CDR3: CASSYSTSGGEAFF. In nucleotides, the CDR3 is TGTGCCAGCAGTTACTCGACTTCGGGGGGTGAGGCTTTCTTT. V and J are TRBV6-5 and TRBJ1-1; D perhaps matches TRBD1 (5 bases). The V gene's germline CDR1 is MNHEY and CDR2 SVGAGI. This CDR3 has 14 residues. The germline V and J ends were trimmed by 0 bases and 11 bases, with 16 bases remaining between them.

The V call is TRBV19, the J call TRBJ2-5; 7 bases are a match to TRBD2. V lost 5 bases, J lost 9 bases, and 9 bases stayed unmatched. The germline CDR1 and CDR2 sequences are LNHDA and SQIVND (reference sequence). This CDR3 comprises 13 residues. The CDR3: CASSSSGVMAQYF. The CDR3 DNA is TGTGCCAGTAGTTCCAGCGGGGTGATGGCCCAGTACTTC.

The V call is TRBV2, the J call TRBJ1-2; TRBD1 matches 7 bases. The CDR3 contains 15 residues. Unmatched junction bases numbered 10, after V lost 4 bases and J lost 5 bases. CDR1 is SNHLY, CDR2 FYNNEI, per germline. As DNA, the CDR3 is TGTGCCAGCAGTGGTGTAGGGGGCTCCCCTTATGGCTACACCTTC. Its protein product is CASSGVGGSPYGYTF.

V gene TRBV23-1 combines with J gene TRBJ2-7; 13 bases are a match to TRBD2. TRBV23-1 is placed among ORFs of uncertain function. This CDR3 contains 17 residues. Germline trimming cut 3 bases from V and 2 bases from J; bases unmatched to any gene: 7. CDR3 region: CASSHSLTSGGTYEQYF. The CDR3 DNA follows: TGCGCCAGCAGTCATTCCCTGACTAGCGGGGGGACCTACGAGCAGTACTTC.

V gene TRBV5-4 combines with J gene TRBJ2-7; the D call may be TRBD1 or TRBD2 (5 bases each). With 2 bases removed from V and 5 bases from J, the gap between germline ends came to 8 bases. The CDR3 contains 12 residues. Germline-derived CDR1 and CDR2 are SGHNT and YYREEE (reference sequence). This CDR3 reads CASSFRDHEQYF. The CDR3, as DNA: TGTGCCAGCAGCTTTAGGGACCACGAGCAGTACTTC.

CDR3 loop: CASSYGDPGANVLTF. The CDR3 DNA reads TGTGCCAGCAGTTATGGGGACCCTGGGGCCAACGTCCTGACTTTC. The J gene is TRBJ2-6, the V gene TRBV6-5; the D call may be TRBD1 or TRBD2 (5 bases each). The CDR3 spans 15 residues. The germline V and J ends were trimmed by 3 bases and 2 bases, with 8 bases remaining between them. CDR1 and CDR2 from the germline V gene are MNHEY and SVGAGI.

The CDR3 sequence is CATSEPQAAPPFRTDTQYF. CDR3 nucleotides: TGTGCCACCAGTGAGCCCCAGGCAGCCCCTCCCTTCCGCACAGATACGCAGTATTTT. This chain connects TRBV24-1 to TRBJ2-3; D call uncertain. CDR1 is KGHDR, CDR2 SFDVKD, per germline. The V end was cut by 4 bases, the J end by 1 base, with 23 bases between. The CDR3 sequence is 19 residues long.

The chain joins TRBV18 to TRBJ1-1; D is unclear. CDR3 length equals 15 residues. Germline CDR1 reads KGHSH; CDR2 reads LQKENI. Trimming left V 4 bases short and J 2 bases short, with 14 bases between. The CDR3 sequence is CASSLHPPGNTEAFF. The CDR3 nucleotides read TGTGCCAGCTCACTACATCCGCCAGGAAACACTGAAGCTTTCTTT.

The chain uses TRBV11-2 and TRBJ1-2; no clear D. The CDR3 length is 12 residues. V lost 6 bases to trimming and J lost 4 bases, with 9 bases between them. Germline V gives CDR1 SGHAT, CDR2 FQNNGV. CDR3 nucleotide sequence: TGTGCCAGCAGTTCCGAGGTCTATGGCTACACCTTC. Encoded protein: CASSSEVYGYTF.

The CDR3 reads CSAPGTGGNGIDQPQHF. For the CDR3, the DNA is TGCAGCGCCCCCGGGACAGGGGGCAACGGGATAGATCAGCCCCAGCATTTT. This chain connects TRBV29-1 to TRBJ1-5, with 12 positions matching TRBD1. The CDR3 covers 17 residues. V lost 7 bases, J lost 5 bases, and 15 bases stayed unmatched. Germline V gene data show CDR1 as SQVTM and CDR2 as ANQGSEA.

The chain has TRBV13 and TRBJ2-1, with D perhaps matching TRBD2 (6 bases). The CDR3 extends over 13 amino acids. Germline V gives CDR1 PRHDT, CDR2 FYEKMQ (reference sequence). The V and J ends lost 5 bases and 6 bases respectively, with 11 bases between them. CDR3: CASSPGDGNEQFF. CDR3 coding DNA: TGTGCCAGCAGCCCGGGGGATGGCAATGAGCAGTTCTTC.

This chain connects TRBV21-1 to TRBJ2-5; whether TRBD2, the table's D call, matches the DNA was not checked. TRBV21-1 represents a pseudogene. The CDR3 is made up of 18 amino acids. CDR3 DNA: TGTGCCAGCAGCACTAATCCTAATGGCGGGGGGGTCCCAGAGACCCAGTACTTC. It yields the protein CASSTNPNGGGVPETQYF.

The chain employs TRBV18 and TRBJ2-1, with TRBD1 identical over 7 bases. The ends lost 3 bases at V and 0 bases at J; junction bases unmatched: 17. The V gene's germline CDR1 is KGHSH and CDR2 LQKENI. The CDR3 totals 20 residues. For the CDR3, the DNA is TGTGCCAGCTCACCGCGTGAGGGGGCAGGGATGGCTAGCTCCTACAATGAGCAGTTCTTC. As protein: CASSPREGAGMASSYNEQFF.

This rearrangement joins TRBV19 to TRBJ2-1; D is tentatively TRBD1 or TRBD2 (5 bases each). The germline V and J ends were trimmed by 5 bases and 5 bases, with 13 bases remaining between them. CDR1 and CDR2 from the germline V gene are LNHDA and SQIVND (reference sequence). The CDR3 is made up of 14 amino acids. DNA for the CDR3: TGTGCCAGTAGTTCACCCGGGGCAAACAATGAGCAGTTCTTC. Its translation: CASSSPGANNEQFF.

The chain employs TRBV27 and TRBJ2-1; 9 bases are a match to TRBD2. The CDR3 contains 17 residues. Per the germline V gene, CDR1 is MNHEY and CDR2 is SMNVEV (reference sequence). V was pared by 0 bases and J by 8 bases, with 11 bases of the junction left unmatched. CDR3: CASSLSPGTSRLDEQFF. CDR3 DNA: TGTGCCAGCAGTTTATCGCCCGGGACTAGCAGGTTGGATGAGCAGTTCTTC.

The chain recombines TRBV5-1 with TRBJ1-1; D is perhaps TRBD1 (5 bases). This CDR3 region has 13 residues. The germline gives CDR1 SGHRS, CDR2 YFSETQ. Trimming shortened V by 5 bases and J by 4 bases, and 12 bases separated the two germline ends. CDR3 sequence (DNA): TGCGCCAGCAGATTGAGGGGAAGCACTGAAGCTTTCTTT. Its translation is CASRLRGSTEAFF.

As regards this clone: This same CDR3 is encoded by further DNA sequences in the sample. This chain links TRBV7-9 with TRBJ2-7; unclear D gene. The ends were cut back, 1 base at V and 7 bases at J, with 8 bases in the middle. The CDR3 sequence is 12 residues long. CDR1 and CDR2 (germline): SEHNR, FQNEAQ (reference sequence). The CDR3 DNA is TGTGCCAGCAGCTTAGAAGTTTATGAGCAGTACTTC. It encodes CASSLEVYEQYF.

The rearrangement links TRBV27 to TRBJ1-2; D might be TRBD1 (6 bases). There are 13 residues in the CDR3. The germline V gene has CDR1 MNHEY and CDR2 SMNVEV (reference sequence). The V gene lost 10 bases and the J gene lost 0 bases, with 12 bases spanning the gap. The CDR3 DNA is TGTGCCACCTTCGGGGGGCCTAACTATGGCTACACCTTC. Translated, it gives CATFGGPNYGYTF.

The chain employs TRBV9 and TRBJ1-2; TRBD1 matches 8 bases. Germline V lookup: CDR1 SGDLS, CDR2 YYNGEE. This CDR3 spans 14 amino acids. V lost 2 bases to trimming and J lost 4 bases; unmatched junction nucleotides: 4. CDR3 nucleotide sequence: TGTGCCAGCAGCGTCTCAGGGGGCCCCTATGGCTACACCTTC. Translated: CASSVSGGPYGYTF.

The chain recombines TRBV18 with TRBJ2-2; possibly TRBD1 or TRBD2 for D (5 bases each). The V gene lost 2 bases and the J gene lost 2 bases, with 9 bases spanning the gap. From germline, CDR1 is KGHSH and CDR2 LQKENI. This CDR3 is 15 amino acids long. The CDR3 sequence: CASSPRDGNTGELFF. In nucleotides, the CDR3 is TGTGCCAGCTCACCAAGGGACGGAAACACCGGGGAGCTGTTTTTT. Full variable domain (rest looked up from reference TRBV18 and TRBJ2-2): NAGVMQNPRHLVRRRGQEARLRCSPMKGHSHVYWYRQLPEEGLKFMVYLQKENIIDESGMPKERFSAEFPKEGPSILRIQQVVRGDSAAYFCASSPRDGNTGELFFGEGSRLTVL.

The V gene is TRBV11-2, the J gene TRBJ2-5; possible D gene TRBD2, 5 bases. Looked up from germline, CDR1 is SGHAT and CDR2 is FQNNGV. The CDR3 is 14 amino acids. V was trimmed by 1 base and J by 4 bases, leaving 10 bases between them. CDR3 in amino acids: CASSLGASRETQYF. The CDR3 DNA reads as TGTGCCAGCAGCTTAGGAGCTAGCCGAGAGACCCAGTACTTC.

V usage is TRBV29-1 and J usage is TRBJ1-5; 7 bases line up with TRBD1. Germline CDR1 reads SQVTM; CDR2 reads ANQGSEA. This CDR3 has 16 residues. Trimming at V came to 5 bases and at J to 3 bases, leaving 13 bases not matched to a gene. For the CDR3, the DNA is TGCAGCGTTCTTTACCCGCGGACAGGTAACAATCAGCCCCAGCATTTT. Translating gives CSVLYPRTGNNQPQHF.

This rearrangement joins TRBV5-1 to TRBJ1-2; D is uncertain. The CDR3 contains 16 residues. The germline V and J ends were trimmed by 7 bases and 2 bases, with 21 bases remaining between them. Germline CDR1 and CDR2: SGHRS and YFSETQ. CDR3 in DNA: TGCGCCAGCGGCGTTTCACATAACAGAGAAAACTATGGCTACACCTTC. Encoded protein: CASGVSHNRENYGYTF.

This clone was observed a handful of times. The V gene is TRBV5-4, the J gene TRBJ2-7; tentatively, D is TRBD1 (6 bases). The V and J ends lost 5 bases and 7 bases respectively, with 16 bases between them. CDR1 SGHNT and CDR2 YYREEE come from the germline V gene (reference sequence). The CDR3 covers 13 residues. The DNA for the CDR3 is TGTGCCAGCAGTCCCGGGACATCGGGGGAGCAGTACTTC. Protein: CASSPGTSGEQYF.